Sequencing of this T cell receptor (beta chain) was carried out in a study of T cells expressing NK-cell markers (dated by TCRdb to 2020 to 2021). In terms of the full investigation: In sorted CD3+CD56+NKG2C+, CD3+CD56+NKG2C- and CD3+CD56-NKG2C+ T-cell subsets from eight donors, TCR beta-chain repertoires were profiled. Of the eight sequenced donors, seven were found to be HCMV-seropositive and one was found to be HCMV-seronegative. Randomly selected healthy volunteers, three men and five women, were used as the eight sequenced donors. Libraries were sequenced as 2 x 150 bp reads on Illumina HiSeq 2000/2500, MiSeq or NextSeq. Broad study findings and their caveats: Those dominant clonotypes were again the most abundant among CD3+CD56-NKG2C+ cells in a few donors, at about 28.3-65%. It remained unclear whether the expanded NKG2C-expressing T cell clones were specific for HCMV antigens. In 5 to 7 donors, the dominant CD3+CD56+NKG2C+ clonotypes were found to rank among the top 10 CD8+ clonotypes and to make up about 1.0-7.5% of CD8+ T cells.

HCMV-specific IgG was detected in serum with a commercial ELISA kit to determine HCMV serostatus. Peripheral blood mononuclear cells were isolated from blood by Ficoll density gradient centrifugation. The instrument was an Illumina HiSeq 2000. 5'RACE template switching, by which a universal primer site and unique molecular identifiers were added, was used to make TCR beta cDNA libraries. Synthesis of cDNA was primed from the TCR beta constant segment and was followed by two consecutive PCR amplification steps. The authors' analysis ran thus. Reads were demultiplexed and grouped by UMI with MIGEC, and clonotypes were assembled and quantified with MiTCR. To exclude erroneous sequences, any TCR cDNA sequence not supported by at least two reads was discarded. The tcR package was used for downstream repertoire analysis, with clonotypes matched between fractions based on CDR3 nucleotide sequence plus V segment. VDJmatch was used to annotate antigen specificity against VDJdb, with one amino acid substitution in CDR3 allowed. TCRdb reprocessed the public reads and reports one entry per CDR3 protein sequence, without DNA. The V and J calls here are based on TCRdb, not the publication. The sample table records 500,000 to 700,000 distinct CDR3 sequences. The ten largest clonotypes hold approximately 4% of the sample.

As concerns this clonotype: The specificity of this receptor is unknown.

CDR3 length: 15 amino acids, cysteine to phenylalanine. No DNA was logged. This receptor chain uses TRBV12-3 or TRBV12-4 and TRBJ2-1; no DNA is available, so the TRBD1 call from TCRdb remains unchecked. The sequence derives from a man aged 18 to 30 in good health. Donor details come from another sample of the same person, matched by shared clones. Sequencing used blood T cells: a sorted CD56 or NKG2C T cell subset, CD4+ or CD8+ T cells, or bulk PBMC T cells (not recorded which). The CDR3 amino acid sequence is: CASMRGGTLLTEQFF.